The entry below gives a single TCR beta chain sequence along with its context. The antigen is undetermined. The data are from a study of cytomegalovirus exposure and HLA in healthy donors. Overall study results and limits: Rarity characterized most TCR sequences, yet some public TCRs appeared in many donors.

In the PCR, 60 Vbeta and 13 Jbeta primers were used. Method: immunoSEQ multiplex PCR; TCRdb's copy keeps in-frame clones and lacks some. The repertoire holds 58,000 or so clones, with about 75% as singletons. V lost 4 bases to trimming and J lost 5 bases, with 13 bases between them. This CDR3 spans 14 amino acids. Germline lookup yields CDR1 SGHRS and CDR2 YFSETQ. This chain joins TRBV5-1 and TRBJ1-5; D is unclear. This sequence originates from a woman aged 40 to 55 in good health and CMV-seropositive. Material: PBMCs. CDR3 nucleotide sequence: TGCGCCAGCAGCCCTTGGTCCTCGGATCAGCCCCAGCATTTT. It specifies CASSPWSSDQPQHF.